Listed here are 31 T cell receptor beta chains from one sample, sequenced in a study of OX40 agonist ivuxolimab in advanced cancers. The method was immunoSEQ multiplex PCR; TCRdb's version includes in-frame clones alone and lacks a portion of them. The table includes about 69,000 clones, 65% to 80% detected once. Material: CD4+ or CD8+ T cells sorted from blood, obtained in a trial of the OX40 agonist ivuxolimab. The source is an adult with an advanced solid tumor such as melanoma, head and neck, liver or kidney cancer.

The chain recombines TRBV7-2 with TRBJ2-5; D remains unclear. Trimming took off 2 bases at V and 5 bases at J, with 9 bases between the two ends. Germline V gene sequence: CDR1 SGHTA, CDR2 FQGNSA. This CDR3 comprises 13 residues. CDR3 coding DNA: TGTGCCAGCAGCTTAAGCCCCCAGGAGACCCAGTACTTC. It encodes CASSLSPQETQYF.

This chain uses TRBV2 with TRBJ1-5; D is possibly TRBD1 (5 bases). The V end lost 3 bases, the J end lost 3 bases, and 12 bases lay between the germline ends. Germline lookup yields CDR1 SNHLY and CDR2 FYNNEI. The length of the CDR3 is 15 residues. CDR3 region: CASSDEGVYNQPQHF. The CDR3 coding sequence is TGTGCCAGCAGTGACGAAGGGGTATACAATCAGCCCCAGCATTTT.

The gene calls are TRBV10-3 and TRBJ2-7; 12 positions agree with TRBD2. Germline CDR1 reads ENHRY; CDR2 reads SYGVKD. There are 15 residues in the CDR3. Trimming took 6 bases from V and 4 from J; bases not matched to a gene: 7. The CDR3 spells CAISDLAGGRYEQYF. CDR3 sequence (DNA): TGTGCCATCAGCGATCTAGCGGGGGGGCGATACGAGCAGTACTTC.

This chain links TRBV27 with TRBJ2-7; 16 positions agree with TRBD2. This CDR3 has 17 residues. CDR1 and CDR2 (germline): MNHEY, SMNVEV (reference sequence). The V and J ends lost 5 bases and 6 bases, in that order; junction bases with no gene match: 10. CDR3 amino acids: CASSIGTSGRALLEQYF. For the CDR3, the DNA is TGTGCCAGCAGTATCGGGACTAGCGGGAGGGCCCTCCTCGAGCAGTACTTC.

V gene TRBV5-1 combines with J gene TRBJ1-3; 10 bases fit TRBD1. This CDR3 spans 16 amino acids. Germline CDR1 and CDR2: SGHRS and YFSETQ. V lost 5 bases and J lost 8; bases outside the gene matches: 13. The CDR3 coding sequence is TGCGCCAGCAGTCCCGGGACAGGGGCCCTTTCCGACACCATATATTTT. The encoded protein is CASSPGTGALSDTIYF.

This clone was seen more than once but under ten times. The rearrangement links TRBV19 to TRBJ1-4; D unclear. V lost 3 bases and J 4 bases, leaving 6 bases between the germline ends. Germline V gene lookup returns CDR1 LNHDA and CDR2 SQIVND (reference sequence). This CDR3 is 13 amino acids long. The CDR3 region is CASSIPSNEKLFF. As DNA, the CDR3 is TGTGCCAGTAGTATCCCAAGTAATGAAAAACTGTTTTTT.

The chain combines TRBV5-1 with TRBJ1-2, with D perhaps TRBD1 (6 bases). The CDR3 runs to 15 residues. Germline V gives CDR1 SGHRS, CDR2 YFSETQ. Trimming took off 0 bases at V and 8 bases at J, with 17 bases between the two ends. CDR3 sequence reads: CASSLVGTGAQGYTF. CDR3 nucleotide sequence: TGCGCCAGCAGCTTGGTCGGGACGGGGGCACAAGGCTACACCTTC. The variable domain in full, completed from reference TRBV5-1 and TRBJ1-2, reads KAGVTQTPRYLIKTRGQQVTLSCSPISGHRSVSWYQQTPGQGLQFLFEYFSETQRNKGNFPGRFSGRQFSNSRSEMNVSTLELGDSALYLCASSLVGTGAQGYTFGSGTRLTVV.

The chain's CDR3 is CASSIASGGGNQPQHF. CDR3 in DNA: TGTGCCAGTAGTATAGCCTCGGGCGGGGGCAATCAGCCCCAGCATTTT. The V and J genes are TRBV19 and TRBJ1-5; D is uncertain. The germline gives CDR1 LNHDA, CDR2 SQIVND (reference sequence). The CDR3 covers 16 residues. Deletions cut 1 base from V and 2 bases from J, with 12 bases between.

This sequence joins TRBV5-1 and TRBJ2-2; D gene ambiguous. The V gene lost 1 base and the J gene lost 2 bases, with 9 bases spanning the gap. The CDR3 length is 15 residues. CDR1 is SGHRS, CDR2 YFSETQ, per germline. CDR3 region: CASSLPGRNTGELFF. DNA for the CDR3: TGCGCCAGCAGCTTGCCGGGTCGAAACACCGGGGAGCTGTTTTTT.

V is TRBV11-2 and J is TRBJ2-5; perhaps D is TRBD1 or TRBD2 (5 bases each). With 7 bases removed from V and 1 base from J, the gap between germline ends came to 16 bases. Germline V gene sequence: CDR1 SGHAT, CDR2 FQNNGV. The CDR3 has 15 residues. The CDR3: CASTPGGGIQETQYF. The CDR3 DNA sequence: TGTGCCAGCACCCCCGGTGGGGGAATCCAAGAGACCCAGTACTTC.

The rearrangement uses TRBV9 and TRBJ2-6; D may be TRBD2 (5 bases). The CDR3 runs to 16 residues. Between the trimmed V and J ends, which lost 4 bases and 0 bases, there was a span of 11 bases. CDR1 is SGDLS and CDR2 is YYNGEE in the germline V gene. The CDR3 bases are TGTGCCAGCAGCCCCAGAGGGAGCTCTGGGGCCAACGTCCTGACTTTC. This gives the protein CASSPRGSSGANVLTF.

The rearrangement uses TRBV4-1 and TRBJ2-7; D may be TRBD2 (7 bases). V lost 4 bases to trimming and J lost 5 bases, with 18 bases between them. Germline-derived CDR1 and CDR2 are MGHRA and YSYEKL. The CDR3 runs 15 residues. In DNA, the CDR3 is TGCGCCAGCAGCCTCACTCGGGGAGGGGGTGACGAGCAGTACTTC. Protein sequence: CASSLTRGGGDEQYF.

The chain links TRBV5-1 to TRBJ2-1, with 7 bases lining up with TRBD1. J lost 10 bases, V lost 0 bases, and 7 bases had no gene match. This CDR3 region has 14 residues. CDR1 is SGHRS and CDR2 is YFSETQ in the germline V gene. The CDR3 DNA reads as TGCGCCAGCAGCTTGGATACAGGGGCCGTGGAGCAGTTCTTC. It is translated as CASSLDTGAVEQFF.

The V call is TRBV5-1, the J call TRBJ2-1, with D unresolved. Germline CDR1 and CDR2: SGHRS and YFSETQ. The CDR3 runs 15 residues. Trimming took 4 bases from V and 0 from J, leaving 11 bases between them. CDR3 in DNA: TGCGCCAGCAGCCCCTTAGTTAGCTCCTACAATGAGCAGTTCTTC. Residues: CASSPLVSSYNEQFF.

This clone has only a few counts. The chain links TRBV6-1 to TRBJ1-5; no definite D call. V shed 8 bases and J shed 9 bases, with 17 bases lying between them. The germline V gene has CDR1 MNHNS and CDR2 SASEGT. The CDR3 length is 13 residues. CDR3 residues: CASAPLGAGPQHF. The CDR3 DNA reads as TGTGCCAGCGCCCCCCTAGGAGCAGGGCCCCAGCATTTT.

This clone was counted once. The V gene is TRBV6-4, the J gene TRBJ1-2; D possibly corresponds to TRBD1 (5 bases). The CDR3 runs to 15 residues. Germline V gene sequence: CDR1 MRHNA, CDR2 SNTAGT. Trimming removed 1 base at V and 8 bases at J, with 17 bases between. The CDR3 reads CASSDYPREGSGYTF. CDR3 bases: TGTGCCAGCAGTGACTATCCCAGGGAGGGGAGCGGCTACACCTTC.

This clone was detected only once. Written as DNA, the CDR3 is TGTGCCAGCAGCGTCCGGACAGGAGGCCTATATGGCTACACCTTC. It yields the protein CASSVRTGGLYGYTF. The rearrangement joins TRBV13 to TRBJ1-2, with 7 bases fitting TRBD1. Germline V gene lookup returns CDR1 PRHDT and CDR2 FYEKMQ (reference sequence). After removal of 5 bases from V and 5 bases from J, the junction contained 11 bases not matched to a gene. The CDR3 runs 15 residues. Full variable domain (remainder filled in from reference TRBV13 and TRBJ1-2): AAGVIQSPRHLIKEKRETATLKCYPIPRHDTVYWYQQGPGQDPQFLISFYEKMQSDKGSIPDRFSAQQFSDYHSELNMSSLELGDSALYFCASSVRTGGLYGYTFGSGTRLTVV.

The chain joins TRBV6-5 to TRBJ1-2; D unresolved. The CDR3 runs to 15 residues. The V gene lost 2 bases and the J gene lost 0 bases, with 10 bases spanning the gap. Germline V gene data show CDR1 as MNHEY and CDR2 as SVGAGI. CDR3 in amino acids: CASSYATASNYGYTF. Written as DNA, the CDR3 is TGTGCCAGCAGTTACGCAACGGCCTCTAACTATGGCTACACCTTC.

The J gene is TRBJ2-1, the V gene TRBV10-1, with 15 bases that match TRBD2. Germline-derived CDR1 and CDR2 are WNHNN and SYGVQD (reference sequence). The CDR3 covers 13 residues. Unmatched junction bases numbered 2, after V lost 9 bases and J lost 8 bases. The CDR3 DNA reads TGCGCCAGGGGACTAGCGGGAGGAGATGAGCAGTTCTTC. Its protein is CARGLAGGDEQFF.

The chain joins TRBV6-1 to TRBJ2-1; 13 nucleotides agree with TRBD2. The germline CDR1 and CDR2 sequences are MNHNS and SASEGT. CDR3 length equals 17 residues. With 2 bases clipped from V and 7 bases from J, the junction kept 8 bases outside the gene matches. The CDR3 DNA is TGTGCCAGCAGTGAACCACCCGGGACTAGCGGGAAGAATGAGCAGTTCTTC. It specifies CASSEPPGTSGKNEQFF.

The chain has TRBV9 and TRBJ2-6; D is perhaps TRBD2 (6 bases). Trimming removed 4 bases at V and 1 base at J, with 21 bases between. Germline CDR1 and CDR2: SGDLS and YYNGEE. This CDR3 contains 19 residues. The CDR3 sequence: CASSSAGGLWLSGANVLTF. In DNA, the CDR3 is TGTGCCAGCAGCTCCGCCGGGGGACTCTGGTTGTCTGGGGCCAACGTCCTGACTTTC.

This clone was counted only a few times. The genes are TRBV7-8 and TRBJ2-1; D may correspond to TRBD1 or TRBD2 (5 bases each). This CDR3 has 17 residues. V gave up 4 bases and J gave up 4 bases, with 20 bases separating them. The germline V gene has CDR1 SGHVS and CDR2 FQNEAQ. CDR3 in amino acids: CASSSRLEVEGYNEQFF. The CDR3 DNA follows: TGTGCCAGCAGCTCCCGTCTAGAGGTAGAGGGGTACAATGAGCAGTTCTTC.

The chain links TRBV30 to TRBJ2-3; the D is unclear. V lost 2 bases and J 6 bases, leaving 15 bases between the germline ends. The CDR3 has 14 residues. CDR1 and CDR2 (germline): GTSNPN, SVGIG (reference sequence). The CDR3 loop is CAWSKGRPEDTQYF. CDR3 DNA sequence: TGTGCCTGGAGTAAGGGAAGGCCTGAGGATACGCAGTATTTT. Complete variable domain (other parts from reference TRBV30 and TRBJ2-3): SQTIHQWPATLVQPVGSPLSLECTVEGTSNPNLYWYRQAAGRGLQLLFYSVGIGQISSEVPQNLSASRPQDRQFILSSKKLLLSDSGFYLCAWSKGRPEDTQYFGPGTRLTVL.

The gene calls are TRBV4-1 and TRBJ2-5, with D hard to call. The CDR3 spans 13 residues. Deletions cut 4 bases from V and 4 bases from J, with 10 bases between. The V gene's germline CDR1 is MGHRA and CDR2 YSYEKL. CDR3 sequence (DNA): TGCGCCAGCAGCCCAAGGTTAGGAGAGACCCAGTACTTC. Encoded protein: CASSPRLGETQYF.

This sequence joins TRBV5-1 and TRBJ2-3; 16 bases match TRBD2. The CDR3 totals 17 residues. The germline gives CDR1 SGHRS, CDR2 YFSETQ. V lost 3 bases and J lost 8; bases outside the gene matches: 9. The CDR3 nucleotides read TGCGCCAGCAGCTCGGGACTAGCGGGAGGGGCTCTAGGTACGCAGTATTTT. Protein: CASSSGLAGGALGTQYF.

CDR3 in DNA: TGTGCCGGATTTCGACAGGGTACGGCTGAAGCTTTCTTT. Its protein is CAGFRQGTAEAFF. V gene TRBV6-6 combines with J gene TRBJ1-1; 7 positions agree with TRBD1. The junction had 12 bases not matched to a gene; V was cut back by 11 bases and J by 6 bases. The CDR3 is 13 residues long. Germline lookup yields CDR1 MNHNY and CDR2 SVGAGI (reference sequence).

Remarks on this clone: At the DNA level, this CDR3 is encoded by other sequences in the same sample as well. The V call is TRBV5-1, the J call TRBJ2-3; maybe TRBD1 (6 bases). Trimming pared 3 bases from V and 4 bases from J, leaving 9 bases between. Germline CDR1 reads SGHRS; CDR2 reads YFSETQ. The CDR3 length is 13 residues. The DNA of the CDR3 is TGCGCCAGCAGCTCGGGACAACCAGATACGCAGTATTTT. Encoded protein: CASSSGQPDTQYF.

The chain joins TRBV5-1 to TRBJ1-4, with D unresolved. The CDR3 is made up of 15 amino acids. Germline V gives CDR1 SGHRS, CDR2 YFSETQ. V lost 0 bases and J lost 7, with 13 bases in between. For the CDR3, the DNA is TGCGCCAGCAGCTTGGAAGGATTGGGTAGTGAAAAACTGTTTTTT. Translating gives CASSLEGLGSEKLFF.

V and J are TRBV5-1 and TRBJ2-1, with 14 bases identical to TRBD2. Trimming took 3 bases from V and 4 from J; bases not matched to a gene: 6. This CDR3 has 17 residues. Per germline, CDR1 SGHRS and CDR2 YFSETQ. DNA of the CDR3: TGCGCCAGCAGCTACGCGGGACTAGCGGGGGTTTACAATGAGCAGTTCTTC. Its translation is CASSYAGLAGVYNEQFF. The whole variable domain, filled in from reference TRBV5-1 and TRBJ2-1, reads KAGVTQTPRYLIKTRGQQVTLSCSPISGHRSVSWYQQTPGQGLQFLFEYFSETQRNKGNFPGRFSGRQFSNSRSEMNVSTLELGDSALYLCASSYAGLAGVYNEQFFGPGTRLTVL.

This chain uses TRBV6-1 with TRBJ1-2; 8 bases match TRBD1. The CDR3 covers 14 residues. The V segment lost 4 bases and the J segment 4 bases; nucleotides outside the gene matches: 5. The germline V gene has CDR1 MNHNS and CDR2 SASEGT. CDR3 residues: CASSVQGAGYGYTF. The CDR3 DNA follows: TGTGCCAGCAGTGTCCAGGGGGCGGGCTATGGCTACACCTTC.

In its sample, this clone was seen once. The chain couples TRBV20-1 to TRBJ2-7; D gene unclear. CDR1 and CDR2 (germline): DFQATT, SNEGSKA (reference sequence). Deletions cut 7 bases from V and 0 bases from J, with 7 bases between. This CDR3 contains 11 residues. The CDR3 here is CSGVLSYEQYF. DNA of the CDR3: TGCAGTGGGGTTCTCTCCTACGAGCAGTACTTC.